This T cell receptor (beta chain) was retrieved from a study of cytomegalovirus exposure and HLA in healthy donors. Primers: 60 Vbeta forward and 13 Jbeta reverse. The protocol was immunoSEQ multiplex PCR, while the TCRdb copy is restricted to in-frame clones and leaves out a portion. There are fewer than 150,000 clones in the sample; 80% occur only once, and approximately 6.3% lies in the top ten. The study, taken as a whole, reports: In a later analysis, TCR beta V- and J-gene trimming showed a link to a missense DCLRE1C variant. A few of the chains that were CMV-associated were confirmed in vitro to be specific for CMV antigens.

This clone was seen only a few times. Its antigen remains unknown. Sequencing was done on a sample of PBMCs. This TCR derives from a man aged 40-55 years in good health and CMV-seropositive.

CDR3 region: CASSDRTGLNTEAFF. Here the CDR3 DNA reads TGCGCCAGCAGTGACCGGACAGGATTGAACACTGAAGCTTTCTTT. The chain links TRBV10-1 to TRBJ1-1; TRBD1 matches at 7 bases. The V gene end was trimmed by 3 bases and the J gene end by 0 bases; junction bases not matched to a gene: 4. This CDR3 contains 15 residues. Germline-derived CDR1 and CDR2 are WNHNN and SYGVQD (reference sequence).